The clone carrying this T cell receptor beta chain has a count of ten or more. The antigen is not known. Between the trimmed V and J ends, which lost 1 base and 3 bases, there was a span of 9 bases. The CDR3 covers 15 residues. The V gene's germline CDR1 is SGHTA and CDR2 FQGNSA. The data were taken from a study of early T cells in non-severe SARS-CoV-2 infection. Findings of the study overall: The study's VDJdb matching favored anti-spike CD8 responses and missed private and CD4 specificities.

Individual cDNA molecules received unique molecular identifiers. Each CDR3 protein is one row after TCRdb ran MiXCR on the 5' RACE reads. The sample comprises fewer than 70,000 distinct CDR3 sequences, 4% to 6% of which are singletons, and under 4% rests with the top ten. Sequences were derived from whole blood, sampled at baseline. This receptor was taken from an adult who was a healthcare worker with PCR-confirmed SARS-CoV-2 infection or an uninfected control (not recorded which). The donor label of this sample is uncertain. The chain is built from TRBV7-2 and TRBJ1-4; perhaps TRBD1 as D (5 bases). This chain's CDR3 is CASSLVGAANEKLFF. The CDR3 nucleotides are TGTGCCAGCAGCTTAGTCGGGGCAGCTAATGAAAAACTGTTTTTT.